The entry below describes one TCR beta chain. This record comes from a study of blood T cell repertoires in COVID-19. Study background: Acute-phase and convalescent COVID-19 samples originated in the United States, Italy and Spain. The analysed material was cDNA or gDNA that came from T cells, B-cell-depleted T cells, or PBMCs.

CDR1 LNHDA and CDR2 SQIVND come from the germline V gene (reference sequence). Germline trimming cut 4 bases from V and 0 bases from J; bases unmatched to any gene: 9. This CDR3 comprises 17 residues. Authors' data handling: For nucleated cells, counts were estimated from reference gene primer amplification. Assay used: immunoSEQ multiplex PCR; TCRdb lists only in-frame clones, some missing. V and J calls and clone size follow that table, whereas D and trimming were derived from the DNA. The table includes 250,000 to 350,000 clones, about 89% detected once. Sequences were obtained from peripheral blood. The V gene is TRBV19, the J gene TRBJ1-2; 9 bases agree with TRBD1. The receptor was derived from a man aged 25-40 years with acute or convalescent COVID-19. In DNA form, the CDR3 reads TGTGCCAGTAGTAAACCGGACAGGGGAACGTCTAACTATGGCTACACCTTC. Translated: CASSKPDRGTSNYGYTF. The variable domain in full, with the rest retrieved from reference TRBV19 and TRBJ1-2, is DGGITQSPKYLFRKEGQNVTLSCEQNLNHDAMYWYRQDPGQGLRLIYYSQIVNDFQKGDIAEGYSVSREKKESFPLTVTSAQKNPTAFYLCASSKPDRGTSNYGYTFGSGTRLTVV.